The clone carrying this T cell receptor (beta chain) has a single count. What it binds is unknown. The data originate from a study of OX40 agonist ivuxolimab in advanced cancers. Study-wide results and limits: Expanded peripheral T cells had an undetermined antigen specificity.

Generated by immunoSEQ multiplex PCR, the TCRdb table keeps only in-frame clones and is missing some. The repertoire holds about 20,000 clones, 80% to 95% seen once, with roughly 60% in the top ten. Patients were excluded for autoimmune disease history or systemic immunosuppression. This CDR3 contains 14 residues. Per the germline V gene, CDR1 is MNHEY and CDR2 is SMNVEV (reference sequence). The germline V and J ends were trimmed by 4 bases and 6 bases, with 13 bases remaining between them. This sequence joins TRBV27 and TRBJ1-5, with TRBD1 as a possible D gene (5 bases). The sequence was collected from an adult with an advanced solid tumor such as melanoma, head and neck, liver or kidney cancer. The input for sequencing was CD4+ or CD8+ T cells sorted from blood, taken in a trial of the OX40 agonist ivuxolimab. CDR3 residues: CASSYLPGIQPQHF. Written as DNA, the CDR3 is TGTGCCAGCAGTTATTTGCCAGGGATTCAGCCCCAGCATTTT.